These 5 T cell receptor beta chains share one sample of origin, sequenced in a study of shared clonotypes between healthy human individuals. Here immunoSEQ multiplex PCR was the method, and the copy in TCRdb shows in-frame clones only, minus some. Of approximately 2,000,000 clones listed, just under 95% are singletons. Sequencing was performed on naive CD4+ T cells from PBMCs. Specified subset: CD45RA+ positively selected. The source is a man between 18 and 35 years old in good health. Some clones in this sample may be carry-over from other donors' samples.

The rearrangement joins TRBV5-3 to TRBJ1-1; D uncertain. TRBV5-3 is sorted into the ORF group, with uncertain function. CDR3 length: 13 amino acids. The V end was cut by 8 bases, the J end by 1 base, with 12 bases between. The CDR3 DNA reads TGTGCCAGCAGCCGGCCCGGGAACACTGAAGCTTTCTTT. It yields the protein CASSRPGNTEAFF.

The chain couples TRBV7-2 to TRBJ1-3; perhaps TRBD1 as D (5 bases). CDR3 length: 12 amino acids. In germline, CDR1 is SGHTA, CDR2 FQGNSA. The V and J ends lost 4 bases and 8 bases respectively, with 9 bases between them. This chain's CDR3 is CASSSQGYTIYF. In nucleotides, the CDR3 is TGTGCCAGCAGCTCTCAGGGATACACCATATATTTT.

The V gene is TRBV4-2, the J gene TRBJ1-3; 9 bases line up with TRBD1. The CDR3 totals 16 residues. Per germline, CDR1 LGHNA and CDR2 YNFKEQ. V was clipped by 2 bases and J by 3 bases; unmatched bases: 5. CDR3 residues: CASSQPGQGNGNTIYF. CDR3 nucleotide sequence: TGTGCCAGCAGCCAACCGGGACAGGGAAATGGAAACACCATATATTTT.

The CDR3 loop is CASSSLGGTYNEQFF. In DNA, the CDR3 is TGTGCCAGCAGCTCTCTTGGCGGAACCTACAATGAGCAGTTCTTC. The chain has TRBV7-8 and TRBJ2-1; D remains ambiguous. The CDR3 has 15 amino acids. V was cut by 4 bases and J by 2 bases, with 12 bases left in between. Per germline, CDR1 SGHVS and CDR2 FQNEAQ.

With respect to this clone: This sample includes further DNA sequences coding for the same CDR3. The DNA of the CDR3 is TGTGCCAGCAGCCTCCCAGGGGGCGGACAGCCCCAGCATTTT. Its protein product is CASSLPGGGQPQHF. The chain carries TRBV28 and TRBJ1-5, with 8 bases fitting TRBD1. Germline loops: CDR1 MDHEN, CDR2 SYDVKM. Unmatched junction bases numbered 8, after V lost 6 bases and J lost 7 bases. This CDR3 is 14 amino acids long.